Sequencing of this TCR beta chain was carried out in a study of blood T cells in healthy people across ages. Study-level results: Measured against age, TCR beta diversity per million T cells decreased in a roughly linear manner.

A sample-barcoded 5' primer and a J-beta primer mix were used in a second PCR of about 6 to 11 cycles. TCRdb passed the 5' RACE reads through MiXCR, listing each CDR3 protein once. This table has 780,000 or so distinct CDR3 sequences, approximately 60% appearing once. As regards this clonotype: Its antigen is as yet unknown.

CDR1 is SGHTA and CDR2 is FQGNSA in the germline V gene. The CDR3 length is 18 residues. With 5 bases clipped from V and 8 bases from J, the junction kept 18 bases outside the gene matches. This rearrangement joins TRBV7-2 to TRBJ1-6, with TRBD1 matching over 7 bases. The clonotype originates from a man aged 40-49 years in good health. The specimen sequenced was blood. CDR3 sequence reads: CASSGQGGRADMDSPLHF. The CDR3 nucleotides read TGTGCCAGCAGCGGACAAGGGGGCAGGGCAGATATGGATTCACCCCTCCACTTT. Looking up the rest from reference TRBV7-2 and TRBJ1-6 gives the full variable domain: GAGVSQSPSNKVTEKGKDVELRCDPISGHTALYWYRQSLGQGLEFLIYFQGNSAPDKSGLPSDRFSAERTGGSVSTLTIQRTQQEDSAVYLCASSGQGGRADMDSPLHFGNGTRLTVT.